The rows below give T cell receptor beta chains drawn from one sample of a study of blood T cells in healthy people across ages. TCRdb passed the 5' RACE reads through MiXCR, listing each CDR3 protein once. The table lists about 840,000 distinct CDR3 sequences, about 28% of them singletons, with roughly 10% in the top ten. The data also belong to a second study, concerning T cells of mothers and their children.

Material: blood. These receptors originate from a woman aged 40 to 49 in good health. Each CDR3 is given with its conserved first and last residue. Each record gives: D gene, J gene, clone size, V gene, CDR3 protein, CDR3 DNA. D genes are given only for firm matches. The listing skips clone size in some rows; elsewhere it reads once, few, many or a size class.

>.|TRBJ2-3|.|TRBV5-1
CASSADRDIGTQYF
TGCGCCAGCAGCGCAGACCGGGACATCGGTACGCAGTATTTT
>.|TRBJ1-4|.|TRBV7-2
CASSGTGPTNEKLFF
TGTGCCAGCAGCGGCACAGGACCAACTAATGAAAAACTGTTTTTT
>.|TRBJ1-6|.|TRBV6-5
CASSREGNSPLHF
TGTGCCAGCAGTCGCGAGGGAAATTCACCCCTCCACTTT
>TRBD1|TRBJ2-7|.|TRBV4-2
CASSHGDRDNYEQYF
TGTGCCAGCAGCCATGGGGACAGGGACAACTACGAGCAGTACTTC
>TRBD2|TRBJ2-5|.|TRBV19
CASSMAPAGGPETQYF
TGTGCCAGTAGTATGGCCCCAGCGGGGGGGCCAGAGACCCAGTACTTC
>TRBD1|TRBJ2-1|.|TRBV5-5
CASSPRVGQGMRNEQFF
TGTGCCAGCAGCCCGCGGGTAGGACAGGGTATGAGGAATGAGCAGTTCTTC
>TRBD1|TRBJ2-4|few|TRBV7-6
CASSQGQGAKEQYF
TGTGCCAGCAGCCAGGGACAGGGGGCAAAGGAGCAGTACTTC
>.|TRBJ1-1|.|TRBV5-1
CASSLAPANTEAFF
TGCGCCAGCAGCTTGGCCCCAGCGAACACTGAAGCTTTCTTT
>.|TRBJ2-7|few|TRBV20-1
CSATLPGGTGDQYF
TGCAGTGCTACTTTACCGGGGGGCACGGGTGATCAGTACTTC
>TRBD2|TRBJ2-3|few|TRBV9
CASSPQAGSTDTQYF
TGTGCCAGCAGCCCCCAAGCGGGGAGCACAGATACGCAGTATTTT
>.|TRBJ2-6|.|TRBV2
CASSAMNSGANVLTF
TGTGCCAGCAGCGCGATGAACTCTGGGGCCAACGTCCTGACTTTC
>.|TRBJ1-4|.|TRBV10-3
CAIRGDTGGATNEKLFF
TGTGCCATCAGGGGTGACACTGGGGGGGCAACTAATGAAAAACTGTTTTTT
>.|TRBJ1-2|.|TRBV6-2/TRBV6-3
CASSPTGEYGYTF
TGTGCCAGCAGTCCGACAGGAGAATATGGCTACACCTTC
>TRBD1|TRBJ2-3|few|TRBV7-3
CASSGRDRAPDTQYF
TGTGCCAGCAGCGGCCGGGACAGGGCGCCAGATACGCAGTATTTT
>TRBD2|TRBJ2-1|.|TRBV9
CASSGSGAYNEQFF
TGTGCCAGCAGCGGAAGCGGGGCCTACAATGAGCAGTTCTTC
>TRBD1|TRBJ1-2|.|TRBV20-1
CSARARKGTGGAYYGYTF
TGCAGTGCTAGAGCACGGAAGGGGACAGGGGGCGCTTACTATGGCTACACCTTC
>TRBD1|TRBJ2-2|few|TRBV9
CASSVVPRTGDNTGELFF
TGTGCCAGCAGCGTAGTGCCCCGGACAGGGGATAACACCGGGGAGCTGTTTTTT
>TRBD1|TRBJ2-1|.|TRBV12-3/TRBV12-4
CASSLVDRGKEFF
TGTGCCAGCAGTTTAGTGGACAGGGGGAAAGAGTTCTTC
>TRBD1|TRBJ2-6|.|TRBV28
CASSTSGDSIFSGANVLTF
TGTGCCAGCAGTACCTCTGGGGACAGCATTTTTTCTGGGGCCAACGTCCTGACTTTC
>.|TRBJ2-5|many|TRBV7-2
CASSAPLGGRETQYF
TGTGCCAGCAGCGCCCCCCTCGGGGGGCGGGAGACCCAGTACTTC
>.|TRBJ1-4|few|TRBV7-2
CASSLAGAGPTNEKLFF
TGTGCCAGCAGCTTAGCGGGCGCAGGGCCAACTAATGAAAAACTGTTTTTT
>.|TRBJ2-1|few|TRBV5-1
CASSPSSSTFYNEQFF
TGCGCCAGCAGTCCCTCTTCTAGCACCTTCTACAATGAGCAGTTCTTC
>TRBD2|TRBJ2-5|.|TRBV7-9
CASSPGTTTQETQYF
TGTGCCAGCAGCCCCGGGACTACAACTCAAGAGACCCAGTACTTC
>.|TRBJ1-1|.|TRBV29-1
CSVEDGKARTEAFF
TGCAGCGTTGAAGATGGGAAGGCCCGCACTGAAGCTTTCTTT
>TRBD1|TRBJ1-1|few|TRBV4-3
CASSQDLDRGQNTEAFF
TGCGCCAGCAGCCAAGATTTGGACAGGGGACAGAACACTGAAGCTTTCTTT
>.|TRBJ2-1|few|TRBV7-9
CASRAQVWGSQNEQFF
TGTGCCAGCAGGGCCCAGGTCTGGGGTAGTCAGAATGAGCAGTTCTTC
>.|TRBJ2-5|.|TRBV12-3/TRBV12-4
CASAPLSGRVETQYF
TGTGCCTCAGCCCCCCTCTCGGGCAGGGTAGAGACCCAGTACTTC
>TRBD1|TRBJ1-2|.|TRBV4-1
CASSRGQGAIGYGYTF
TGCGCCAGCAGTCGAGGACAGGGGGCGATCGGCTATGGCTACACCTTC
>.|TRBJ1-1|.|TRBV28
CASTPGGSGTTEAFF
TGTGCCAGCACCCCCGGGGGATCAGGGACCACTGAAGCTTTCTTT
>TRBD2|TRBJ2-1|.|TRBV24-1
CATSDSFPGLASYNEQFF
TGTGCCACCAGTGATTCGTTCCCGGGACTAGCATCCTACAATGAGCAGTTCTTC
>.|TRBJ2-3|few|TRBV7-2
CASSRDGYTDTQYF
TGTGCCAGCAGCCGAGACGGCTACACAGATACGCAGTATTTT
>.|TRBJ1-6|.|TRBV6-5
CASSYSGTPGGSYNSPLHF
TGTGCCAGCAGTTACTCTGGGACCCCCGGTGGGTCCTATAATTCACCCCTCCACTTT
>.|TRBJ1-2|.|TRBV12-3/TRBV12-4
CASSAVRAGGYTF
TGTGCCAGCAGCGCCGTCCGGGCGGGAGGCTACACCTTC
>TRBD1|TRBJ2-1|.|TRBV27
CATTTGGPYNEQFF
TGTGCCACCACAACAGGGGGCCCCTACAATGAGCAGTTCTTC
>.|TRBJ2-7|.|TRBV9
CASTPGPEGDEQYF
TGTGCCAGCACCCCTGGACCTGAGGGTGATGAGCAGTACTTC
>TRBD1|TRBJ1-5|few|TRBV7-2
CASSLGTGLYSNQPQHF
TGTGCCAGCAGCCTGGGGACAGGTCTTTATAGCAATCAGCCCCAGCATTTT
>.|TRBJ2-7|many|TRBV30
CAWRWAGSEQYF
TGTGCCTGGAGGTGGGCAGGGAGCGAGCAGTACTTC
>.|TRBJ2-1|.|TRBV20-1
CSARDVGVRYNEQFF
TGCAGTGCTAGAGATGTGGGGGTAAGATACAATGAGCAGTTCTTC
>TRBD1|TRBJ2-7|many|TRBV20-1
CSARDDRGTGYF
TGCAGTGCTAGAGATGATCGGGGGACAGGGTACTTC
>.|TRBJ2-1|many|TRBV7-2
CASSRQRQSYNEQFF
TGTGCCAGCAGCCGACAGCGGCAATCCTACAATGAGCAGTTCTTC
>TRBD2|TRBJ2-5|few|TRBV20-1
CSATVWTSQETQYF
TGCAGTGCTACTGTCTGGACTAGTCAAGAGACCCAGTACTTC
>TRBD1|TRBJ2-7|.|TRBV7-2
CASTEGGPNEQDF
TGTGCCAGCACCGAAGGGGGCCCTAACGAGCAGGACTTC
>.|TRBJ2-7|many|TRBV7-8
CASSSQGRVYEQYF
TGTGCCAGCAGCTCGCAGGGACGGGTCTACGAGCAGTACTTC
>.|TRBJ2-7|many|TRBV12-3/TRBV12-4
CASSPQGFREQYF
TGTGCCAGCAGTCCACAGGGTTTTCGAGAGCAGTACTTC